The sequence of this T cell receptor (beta chain) was determined in a study of early stage breast cancer tumors. Using immunoSEQ multiplex PCR, the repertoire was profiled, and TCRdb retains in-frame clones only, with some absent. The repertoire consists of about 9,400 clones, with approximately 72% occurring once and the leading ten covering approximately 6.4%. The source is a person aged 45-60 years with breast cancer. The sequencing input was breast tumor tissue.

The CDR3 DNA reads as TGTGCCACCAGCAGAGATCTTCTGGATACGCAGTATTTT. Its translation: CATSRDLLDTQYF. V usage is TRBV15 and J usage is TRBJ2-3; D not resolved. The CDR3 has 13 amino acids. With 0 bases removed from V and 6 bases from J, the gap between germline ends came to 7 bases. Germline V gene lookup returns CDR1 LNHNV and CDR2 YYDKDF (reference sequence).